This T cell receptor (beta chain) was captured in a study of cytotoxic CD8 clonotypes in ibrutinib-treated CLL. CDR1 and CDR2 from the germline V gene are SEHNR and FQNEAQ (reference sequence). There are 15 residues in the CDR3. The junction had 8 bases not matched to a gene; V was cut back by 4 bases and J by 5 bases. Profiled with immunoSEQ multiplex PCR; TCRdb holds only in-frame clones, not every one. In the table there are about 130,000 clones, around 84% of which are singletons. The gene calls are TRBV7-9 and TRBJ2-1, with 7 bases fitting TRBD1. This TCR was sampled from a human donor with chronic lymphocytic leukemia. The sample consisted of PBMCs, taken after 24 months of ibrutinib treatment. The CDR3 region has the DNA TGTGCCAGCAGCTCCTCGGGACAGCGAGACAATGAGCAGTTCTTC. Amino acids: CASSSSGQRDNEQFF.